Presented here are 26 T cell receptor beta chains from one specimen sequenced in a study of identical twins. From the 5' RACE reads, TCRdb called clonotypes with MiXCR, one entry per CDR3 protein. The sample contains 200,000 or so distinct CDR3 sequences, approximately 8.3% of which appear only once. The sample was also linked to a second study, of yellow fever vaccine responses in identical twins.

What was sequenced was memory (CD45RO+) T cells sorted from blood. These receptors all stem from a woman aged 18-29 years in good health.

A remark on this clonotype: Relative to the germline gene, one junction end is altered; a read error may explain this. V is TRBV24-1 and J is TRBJ2-7; the match to TRBD1 covers 8 bases. Looked up from germline, CDR1 is KGHDR and CDR2 is SFDVKD. There are 15 residues in the CDR3. CDR3 protein: CATSDPGQETYEHYF. The CDR3 DNA sequence: TGTGCCACCAGTGACCCGGGACAGGAAACCTACGAGCATTACTTC.

This clonotype was recorded at least ten times. The genes are TRBV12-3 or TRBV12-4 and TRBJ2-7; TRBD1 matches at 7 bases. The CDR3 totals 14 residues. Germline trimming cut 8 bases from V and 0 bases from J; bases unmatched to any gene: 7. The CDR3: CASARGLTSYEQYF. CDR3 in DNA: TGTGCCAGCGCTAGGGGGCTCACCTCCTACGAGCAGTACTTC.

Many counts were recorded for this clonotype. This chain links TRBV12-3 or TRBV12-4 with TRBJ2-3; TRBD1 aligns across 12 bases. V dropped 6 bases and J dropped 3; count of bases not matched to a gene: 7. There are 16 residues in the CDR3. CDR3 sequence reads: CASSLGTGGETDTQYF. The DNA for the CDR3 is TGTGCCAGCAGCCTTGGGACAGGGGGCGAGACAGATACGCAGTATTTT.

At least ten counts were recorded for this clonotype. This chain uses TRBV25-1 with TRBJ2-1; no reliable D call. Germline V gives CDR1 MGHDK, CDR2 SYGVNS. There are 12 residues in the CDR3. V lost 2 bases and J 4 bases, leaving 3 bases between the germline ends. The CDR3 loop is CASSEAYNEQFF. As DNA, the CDR3 is TGTGCCAGCAGTGAAGCGTACAATGAGCAGTTCTTC.

This clonotype was found a few times. The V gene is TRBV9, the J gene TRBJ1-4, with a weak D call TRBD1 (6 bases). Germline V gene data show CDR1 as SGDLS and CDR2 as YYNGEE. The CDR3 runs 15 residues. V lost 0 bases and J 5 bases, leaving 11 bases between the germline ends. This CDR3 is CASSVDGGLNEKLFF. CDR3 sequence (DNA): TGTGCCAGCAGCGTAGACGGGGGCCTCAATGAAAAACTGTTTTTT.

A note on this clonotype: Relative to the germline gene, one junction end is altered; a read error may explain this. The chain is built from TRBV7-7 and TRBJ2-1; D could derive from TRBD1 or TRBD2 (5 bases each). This CDR3 comprises 13 residues. CDR1 and CDR2 (germline): SSHAT, FNYEAQ (reference sequence). CDR3 region: CASSLDGRDEQFF. CDR3 sequence (DNA): TGTGCTAGCAGCTTAGATGGTAGGGACGAGCAGTTCTTC.

Many counts were recorded for this clonotype. The chain couples TRBV5-1 to TRBJ2-2; 8 nucleotides match TRBD1. This CDR3 is 15 amino acids long. CDR1 and CDR2 (germline): SGHRS, YFSETQ. Trimming at V came to 4 bases and at J to 3 bases, leaving 5 bases not matched to a gene. The CDR3 sequence is CASSPEQGDTGELFF. The CDR3, as DNA: TGCGCCAGCAGCCCGGAACAGGGGGACACCGGGGAGCTGTTTTTT.

The chain joins TRBV19 to TRBJ2-1; either TRBD1 or TRBD2 may fit D (5 bases each). Germline CDR1 and CDR2: LNHDA and SQIVND (reference sequence). Trimming pared 5 bases from V and 3 bases from J, leaving 11 bases between. The CDR3 has 14 residues. The CDR3 spells CASSPGTDYNEQFF. As DNA, the CDR3 is TGTGCCAGTAGTCCTGGGACGGACTACAATGAGCAGTTCTTC. Variable domain in full (rest from reference TRBV19 and TRBJ2-1): DGGITQSPKYLFRKEGQNVTLSCEQNLNHDAMYWYRQDPGQGLRLIYYSQIVNDFQKGDIAEGYSVSREKKESFPLTVTSAQKNPTAFYLCASSPGTDYNEQFFGPGTRLTVL.

In its sample, this clonotype was seen a few times. The V and J genes are TRBV7-9 and TRBJ2-7; tentatively, D is TRBD1 or TRBD2 (6 bases each). Germline V gene lookup returns CDR1 SEHNR and CDR2 FQNEAQ (reference sequence). V gave up 5 bases and J gave up 4 bases, with 24 bases separating them. The CDR3 spans 17 residues. The CDR3: CASSRYPPQGGFYEQYF. In DNA form, the CDR3 reads TGTGCCAGCAGCCGATACCCGCCTCAAGGGGGGTTTTACGAGCAGTACTTC.

V is TRBV7-2 and J is TRBJ2-7; a weak D match, TRBD2 (5 bases). The germline V and J ends were trimmed by 3 bases and 3 bases, with 15 bases remaining between them. In germline, CDR1 is SGHTA, CDR2 FQGNSA. This CDR3 region has 15 residues. The CDR3 nucleotides are TGTGCCAGCAGCTTGGTTAGTAGCGAGGTCTACGAGCAGTACTTC. Amino acids: CASSLVSSEVYEQYF. Filled out from reference TRBV7-2 and TRBJ2-7, the complete variable domain reads GAGVSQSPSNKVTEKGKDVELRCDPISGHTALYWYRQSLGQGLEFLIYFQGNSAPDKSGLPSDRFSAERTGGSVSTLTIQRTQQEDSAVYLCASSLVSSEVYEQYFGPGTRLTVT.

This clonotype has at least ten counts. The rearrangement joins TRBV27 to TRBJ1-6; D is unresolved. From germline, CDR1 is MNHEY and CDR2 SMNVEV (reference sequence). The CDR3 runs to 14 residues. With 3 bases removed from V and 7 bases from J, the gap between germline ends came to 10 bases. CDR3 amino acids: CASSFSVGNSPLHF. The CDR3 bases are TGTGCCAGCAGTTTTTCGGTGGGCAATTCACCCCTCCACTTT.

This clonotype was counted many times. The chain is built from TRBV20-1 and TRBJ1-1; the D gene is possibly TRBD1 (6 bases). Trimming pared 0 bases from V and 5 bases from J, leaving 10 bases between. CDR3 length: 13 residues. Germline V gives CDR1 DFQATT, CDR2 SNEGSKA (reference sequence). The CDR3 bases are TGCAGTGCTAGAGATTTACAGGGAACTGAAGCTTTCTTT. Translated: CSARDLQGTEAFF.

At least ten counts were recorded for this clonotype. The chain joins TRBV5-1 to TRBJ2-6; D is unresolved. Looked up from germline, CDR1 is SGHRS and CDR2 is YFSETQ. The CDR3 spans 18 residues. V lost 4 bases and J 0 bases, leaving 17 bases between the germline ends. CDR3 region: CASSPVAQPVSGANVLTF. For the CDR3, the DNA is TGCGCCAGCAGCCCGGTGGCACAGCCAGTCTCTGGGGCCAACGTCCTGACTTTC.

This clonotype was observed many times. CDR3 sequence reads: CASRRGAGGSDTQYF. CDR3 in DNA: TGTGCCAGCAGAAGAGGCGCCGGGGGGTCAGATACGCAGTATTTT. This chain joins TRBV12-3 or TRBV12-4 and TRBJ2-3, with 7 nucleotides matching TRBD2. The CDR3 contains 15 residues. V lost 6 bases and J lost 4; bases outside the gene matches: 10.

This chain joins TRBV27 and TRBJ2-1; 10 positions match TRBD2. Germline CDR1 reads MNHEY; CDR2 reads SMNVEV (reference sequence). The CDR3 is made up of 16 amino acids. V lost 1 base, J lost 9 bases, and 9 bases stayed unmatched. The CDR3 reads CASSLLGLAGEGEQFF. DNA for the CDR3: TGTGCCAGCAGTTTATTAGGGCTAGCGGGAGAAGGTGAGCAGTTCTTC.

This clonotype has a count of ten or more. V is TRBV29-1 and J is TRBJ2-1; D ambiguous. The germline V gene has CDR1 SQVTM and CDR2 ANQGSEA. Trimming left V 0 bases short and J 2 bases short, with 17 bases between. The CDR3 has 17 amino acids. CDR3 in amino acids: CSVEDLQGRGAYNEQFF. The CDR3 coding sequence is TGCAGCGTTGAAGATCTTCAAGGGCGAGGAGCCTACAATGAGCAGTTCTTC.

This clonotype was counted many times. The chain uses TRBV4-3 and TRBJ2-6, with TRBD1 identical over 9 bases. This CDR3 comprises 17 residues. V shed 1 base, J shed 3 bases, and the junction held 4 bases outside the gene matches. Per the germline V gene, CDR1 is LGHNA and CDR2 is YSLEER. CDR3 protein: CASSQVTGGSGANVLTF. The CDR3 DNA sequence: TGCGCCAGCAGCCAAGTCACAGGGGGCAGTGGGGCCAACGTCCTGACTTTC.

The chain recombines TRBV6-1 with TRBJ1-5; tentatively, D is TRBD1 (6 bases). The CDR3 runs to 15 residues. From germline, CDR1 is MNHNS and CDR2 SASEGT. V lost 10 bases and J 4 bases, leaving 20 bases between the germline ends. CDR3 loop: CATLRLGQKNQPQHF. CDR3 nucleotides: TGTGCCACCCTCCGACTTGGACAGAAGAATCAGCCCCAGCATTTT.

This clonotype has at least ten counts. At one end, the junction sequence differs from germline, possibly due to a read error. This rearrangement joins TRBV15 to TRBJ1-2; 7 nucleotides line up with TRBD1. CDR1 is LNHNV and CDR2 is YYDKDF in the germline V gene (reference sequence). The CDR3 runs to 13 residues. The CDR3 sequence: CATSRDQETGQIF. As DNA, the CDR3 is TGTGCCACCAGCAGAGATCAGGAGACAGGGCAGATCTTC.

The chain links TRBV7-3 to TRBJ1-3, with D perhaps matching TRBD1 (5 bases). Trimming cost V 4 bases and J 0 bases, with 13 bases left between them. The CDR3 has 16 amino acids. Per germline, CDR1 SGHTA and CDR2 FQGTGA. Here the CDR3 reads CASSWGLRGSGNTIYF. CDR3 DNA: TGTGCCAGCAGCTGGGGACTGCGCGGCTCTGGAAACACCATATATTTT. Full variable domain (rest looked up from reference TRBV7-3 and TRBJ1-3): GAGVSQTPSNKVTEKGKYVELRCDPISGHTALYWYRQSLGQGPEFLIYFQGTGAADDSGLPNDRFFAVRPEGSVSTLKIQRTERGDSAVYLCASSWGLRGSGNTIYFGEGSWLTVV.

This clonotype was counted at least ten times. V is TRBV9 and J is TRBJ2-2, with 7 bases aligning to TRBD2. Germline V lookup: CDR1 SGDLS, CDR2 YYNGEE. CDR3 length: 15 amino acids. The ends lost 3 bases at V and 8 bases at J; junction bases unmatched: 10. The chain's CDR3 is CASSATRDYWGELFF. For the CDR3, the DNA is TGTGCCAGCAGCGCGACTCGGGACTACTGGGGGGAGCTGTTTTTT.

A few counts support this clonotype. The chain links TRBV18 to TRBJ2-1; 9 positions agree with TRBD1. CDR1 is KGHSH, CDR2 LQKENI, per germline. CDR3 length equals 14 residues. V gave up 4 bases and J gave up 3 bases; unmatched junction bases: 1. The DNA for the CDR3 is TGTGCCAGCTCACTGGACAGGGGCTACAATGAGCAGTTCTTC. Translating gives CASSLDRGYNEQFF.

This clonotype occurred many times. The chain employs TRBV7-2 and TRBJ2-3, with 8 bases that match TRBD2. The V gene end was trimmed by 1 base and the J gene end by 4 bases; junction bases not matched to a gene: 4. The CDR3 contains 15 residues. Per germline, CDR1 SGHTA and CDR2 FQGNSA. The CDR3 protein is CASSLVGGGPDTQYF. The CDR3 DNA follows: TGTGCCAGCAGCTTAGTCGGGGGGGGCCCAGATACGCAGTATTTT. The whole variable domain, remainder taken from reference TRBV7-2 and TRBJ2-3, is GAGVSQSPSNKVTEKGKDVELRCDPISGHTALYWYRQSLGQGLEFLIYFQGNSAPDKSGLPSDRFSAERTGGSVSTLTIQRTQQEDSAVYLCASSLVGGGPDTQYFGPGTRLTVL.

The V and J genes are TRBV2 and TRBJ1-6; D is undetermined. The V end lost 10 bases, the J end lost 10 bases, and 11 bases lay between the germline ends. The V gene's germline CDR1 is SNHLY and CDR2 FYNNEI. The CDR3 sequence is 11 residues long. CDR3 residues: CATSKASPLHF. CDR3 DNA sequence: TGTGCCACCAGCAAGGCCTCACCCCTCCACTTT.

The rearrangement joins TRBV15 to TRBJ2-3; D remains unclear. Trimming removed 3 bases at V and 6 bases at J, with 13 bases between. CDR1 and CDR2 (germline): LNHNV, YYDKDF (reference sequence). This CDR3 contains 14 residues. As DNA, the CDR3 is TGTGCCACCAGCAGGGCCCTCCAGTCCGATACGCAGTATTTT. It encodes CATSRALQSDTQYF.

This clonotype was seen at least ten times. V and J are TRBV14 and TRBJ2-7, with D unclear. CDR3 length equals 17 residues. V lost 0 bases and J 0 bases, leaving 15 bases between the germline ends. Germline assignment: CDR1 SGHDN and CDR2 FVKESK. The CDR3 bases are TGTGCCAGCAGCCAAGATGCGGTACACTTAAGCTCCTACGAGCAGTACTTC. Its protein product is CASSQDAVHLSSYEQYF.